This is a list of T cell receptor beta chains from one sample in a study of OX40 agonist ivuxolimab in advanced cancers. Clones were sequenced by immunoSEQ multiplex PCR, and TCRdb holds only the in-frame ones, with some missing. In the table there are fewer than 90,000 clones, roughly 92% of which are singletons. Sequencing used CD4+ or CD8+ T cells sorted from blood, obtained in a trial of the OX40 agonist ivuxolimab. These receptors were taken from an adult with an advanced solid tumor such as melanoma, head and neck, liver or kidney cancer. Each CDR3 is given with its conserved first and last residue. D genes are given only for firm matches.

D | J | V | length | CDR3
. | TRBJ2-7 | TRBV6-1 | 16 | CASSEMKGEGPYEQYF
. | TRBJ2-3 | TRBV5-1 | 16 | CASSLGVQGPTDTQYF
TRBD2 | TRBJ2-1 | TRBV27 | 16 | CATKREGLADYNEQFF
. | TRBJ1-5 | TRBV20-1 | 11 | CSARGAGPQHF
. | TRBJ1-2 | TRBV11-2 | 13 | CASSLDGNYGYTF
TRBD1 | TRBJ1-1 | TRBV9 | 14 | CASSSGQGGTEAFF
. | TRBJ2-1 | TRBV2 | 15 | CASSRSGDSYNEQFF
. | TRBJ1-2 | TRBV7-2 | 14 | CASSLEQDFYGYTF
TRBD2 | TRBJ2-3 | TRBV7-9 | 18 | CASSLFGGSWSWADTQYF
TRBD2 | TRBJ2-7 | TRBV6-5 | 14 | CASSIRRGAYEQYF
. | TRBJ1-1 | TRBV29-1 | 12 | CSTRTANTEAFF
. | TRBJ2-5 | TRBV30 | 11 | CAWSSSGTQYF
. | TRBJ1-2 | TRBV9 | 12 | CASSVDPGGYTF
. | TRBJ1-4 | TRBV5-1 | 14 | CASSLAESDEKLFF
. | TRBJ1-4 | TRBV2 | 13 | CATLGQANEKLFF
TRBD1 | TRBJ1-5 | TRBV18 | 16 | CASSRPGDRGRQPQHF
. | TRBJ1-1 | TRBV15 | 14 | CATSREGANTEAFF
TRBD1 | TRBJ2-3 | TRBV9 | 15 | CASSPGGQGFDTQYF
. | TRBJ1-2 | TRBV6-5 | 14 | CASSSRTAYARYTF
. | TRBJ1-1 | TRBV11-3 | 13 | CASSLGVNTEAFF
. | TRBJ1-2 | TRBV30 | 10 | CVEGRVGYTF
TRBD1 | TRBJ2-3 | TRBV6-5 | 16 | CASSSTRQGITDTQYF
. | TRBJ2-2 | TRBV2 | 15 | CASSAERSNTGELFF
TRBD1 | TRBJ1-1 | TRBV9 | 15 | CASSVAGTGATEAFF
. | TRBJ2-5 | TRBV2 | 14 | CASRHRTGQETQYF
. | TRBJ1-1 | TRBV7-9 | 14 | CASSLPGPSRVPLF
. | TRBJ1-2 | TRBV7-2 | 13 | CASSSGFRYGYTF
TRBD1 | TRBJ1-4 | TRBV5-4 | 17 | CASSLTGGSLTNEKLFF
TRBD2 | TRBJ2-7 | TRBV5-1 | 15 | CASSAGLAGAYEQYF
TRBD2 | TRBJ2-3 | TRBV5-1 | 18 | CASSPRAMAGGITDTQYF
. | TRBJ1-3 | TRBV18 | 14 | CASSPQSSGNTIYF
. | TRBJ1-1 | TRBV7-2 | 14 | CASSPQAVNTEAFF
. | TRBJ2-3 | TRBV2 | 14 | CASRDSPSTDTQYF
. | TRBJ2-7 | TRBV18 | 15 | CASSPTTGYSYEQYF
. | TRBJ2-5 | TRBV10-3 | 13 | CAIRGDSQETQYF
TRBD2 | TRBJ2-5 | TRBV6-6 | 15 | CASRGSGGRPETQYF
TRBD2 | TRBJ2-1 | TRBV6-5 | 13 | CAVGTSYYNEQFF
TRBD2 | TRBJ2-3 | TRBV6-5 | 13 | CASTRGGSNTQYF
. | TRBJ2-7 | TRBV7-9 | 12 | CASSLFTGEQYF
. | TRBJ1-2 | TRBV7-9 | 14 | CASSFGRRSYGYTF
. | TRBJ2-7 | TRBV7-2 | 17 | CASSPGTGRTNSYEQYF